These 5 T cell receptor beta chains share one sample of origin, sequenced in a study of cytomegalovirus exposure and HLA in healthy donors. Use of 60 Vbeta and 13 Jbeta primers characterized the PCR. Clones were sequenced by immunoSEQ multiplex PCR, and TCRdb holds only the in-frame ones, with some missing. The table records 150,000 to 180,000 clones, more than 70% of them present only once. The sample taken for sequencing was PBMCs. The origin of the receptors is a woman aged 40 to 50 in good health and CMV-seropositive.

This clone was seen a handful of times. This rearrangement joins TRBV27 to TRBJ1-2; 10 bases match TRBD1. This CDR3 region has 16 residues. CDR1 and CDR2 from the germline V gene are MNHEY and SMNVEV (reference sequence). Trimming at V came to 4 bases and at J to 8 bases, leaving 13 bases not matched to a gene. CDR3 region: CASSSTYVTGGKGYTF. CDR3 nucleotides: TGTGCCAGCAGTTCCACATATGTGACAGGGGGCAAAGGCTACACCTTC.

V usage is TRBV18 and J usage is TRBJ1-1, with D tentatively TRBD1 (5 bases). Per the germline V gene, CDR1 is KGHSH and CDR2 is LQKENI. Trimming took 1 base from V and 0 from J, leaving 12 bases between them. This CDR3 comprises 16 residues. The CDR3 DNA reads TGTGCCAGCTCACCACGGGGGGGAGCAATGAACACTGAAGCTTTCTTT. This translates into CASSPRGGAMNTEAFF.

V and J are TRBV18 and TRBJ1-4; TRBD1 matches at 8 bases. With V trimmed by 3 bases and J by 10 bases, 10 bases remained unmatched. The germline V gene has CDR1 KGHSH and CDR2 LQKENI. CDR3 length: 15 amino acids. The CDR3 protein is CASSPRDRIKGKLFF. The DNA of the CDR3 is TGTGCCAGCTCACCCCGGGACAGGATAAAGGGAAAACTGTTTTTT.

V and J are TRBV27 and TRBJ2-7; 9 bases are a match to TRBD2. CDR3 length: 14 amino acids. The ends lost 6 bases at V and 4 bases at J; junction bases unmatched: 7. Germline V lookup: CDR1 MNHEY, CDR2 SMNVEV (reference sequence). The CDR3 region has the DNA TGTGCCAGCAGCCGCGGGAGGGCCGGTTACGAGCAGTACTTC. It yields the protein CASSRGRAGYEQYF.

The chain uses TRBV5-1 and TRBJ1-1; 8 bases are shared with TRBD1. CDR3 length: 15 amino acids. CDR1 and CDR2 (germline): SGHRS, YFSETQ. V shed 0 bases and J 1 base; nucleotides not matched to a gene: 2. The CDR3 here is CASSLGDRSNTEAFF. The DNA for the CDR3 is TGCGCCAGCAGCTTGGGGGACAGGTCGAACACTGAAGCTTTCTTT.